This T cell receptor beta chain was sequenced during a study of T cells in Graves' hyperthyroidism and ophthalmopathy. Overall study: Before treatment of any kind, peripheral blood was taken at initial diagnosis. General study results and limits: Clonotypes that were expanded in thyroid above 0.001 mostly appeared in blood too. Median prediction lead before ophthalmopathy onset was about 6.3 months with the model.

Germline assignment: CDR1 SGDLS and CDR2 YYNGEE. The CDR3 totals 15 residues. TCR beta CDR3 sequences were amplified from RNA transcripts. An initial round of RT-PCR targeting the TCR CDR3 relied on the HTBI primer set. TCRdb reanalysed the multiplex PCR reads using MiXCR and keeps one entry per CDR3 protein. The sample has some 600,000 distinct CDR3 sequences; roughly 13% are singletons. In this sample, this clonotype turned up a few times. Its specificity is not known. An end of the junction differs from the germline gene, which may be a read error. Diagnosis rested on symptoms, serum thyroxine and TRAb, thyroid ultrasound, and orbital computed tomography.

The sequence was collected from a woman in her 30s with Graves' hyperthyroidism that later progressed to Graves' ophthalmopathy. V usage is TRBV9 and J usage is TRBJ2-3; D possibly uses TRBD1 or TRBD2 (5 bases each). What was sequenced was blood. As DNA, the CDR3 is TGTGCCAGCAGCCCCGGGACCCAAGTCGGAGATACGCGGTATTTT. Translating it yields CASSPGTQVGDTRYF. Full variable domain (outside the CDR3, taken from reference TRBV9 and TRBJ2-3): DSGVTQTPKHLITATGQRVTLRCSPRSGDLSVYWYQQSLDQGLQFLIQYYNGEERAKGNILERFSAQQFPDLHSELNLSSLELGDSALYFCASSPGTQVGDTRYFGPGTRLTVL.